This T cell receptor (beta chain) was documented in a study of OX40 agonist ivuxolimab in advanced cancers. Overall study context: Hepatocellular carcinoma, melanoma, renal cell or head and neck cancer affected the dose-escalation patients. Partial responses were observed in three patients, of whom one had hepatocellular carcinoma and two had cutaneous melanoma.

Germline CDR1 reads LNHDA; CDR2 reads SQIVND (reference sequence). The CDR3 spans 16 residues. Trimming shortened V by 5 bases and J by 1 base, and 14 bases separated the two germline ends. Overall study results and limits: Partial responders receiving 0.1-3.0 mg/kg showed among the lowest clonal expansion.

Measured with immunoSEQ multiplex PCR; TCRdb has only the in-frame clones, and not every one. The sample yields fewer than 95,000 clones, around nine tenths seen once. A remark on this clone: The antigen remains unidentified.

The clonotype was recovered from an adult with an advanced solid tumor such as melanoma, head and neck, liver or kidney cancer. The genes are TRBV19 and TRBJ2-2, with D perhaps TRBD1 (6 bases). The sequencing used CD4+ or CD8+ T cells sorted from blood, collected in a trial of the OX40 agonist ivuxolimab. The CDR3 loop is CASSAPGVRNTGELFF. DNA of the CDR3: TGTGCCAGTAGTGCCCCAGGGGTGAGGAACACCGGGGAGCTGTTTTTT.